This T cell receptor (beta chain) was captured in a study of blood T cell repertoires in COVID-19. TCRdb's table, derived via immunoSEQ multiplex PCR, lists solely in-frame clones and lacks some. The sample holds 150,000 to 200,000 clones, 90% seen once. CDR1 and CDR2 (germline): MDHEN, SYDVKM. The CDR3 totals 15 residues. The V end was cut by 6 bases, the J end by 2 bases, with 13 bases between. This TCR was recovered from a man aged 45-60 years with acute or convalescent COVID-19. The sample consisted of peripheral blood. The chain is built from TRBV28 and TRBJ2-2; D possibly corresponds to TRBD1 (5 bases). DNA for the CDR3: TGTGCCAGCAGCTGGGGCACAGCAAACACCGGGGAGCTGTTTTTT. Translating it yields CASSWGTANTGELFF.